This T cell receptor beta chain emerged from a study of T cells in Graves' hyperthyroidism and ophthalmopathy. This clonotype was seen a single time. It was RNA transcripts that yielded the amplified TCR beta CDR3 regions. Researchers ran a first-round RT-PCR on the TCR CDR3 using the HTBI primer set. TCRdb fed the multiplex PCR reads into MiXCR, producing one record per CDR3 protein. Among hundreds of thousands of distinct CDR3 sequences listed, about 15% were seen once. From germline, CDR1 is SQVTM and CDR2 ANQGSEA. This CDR3 comprises 18 residues. With 4 bases removed from V and 4 bases from J, the gap between germline ends came to 28 bases. More than 8 ml fresh peripheral blood yielded the PBMCs.

V is TRBV29-1 and J is TRBJ1-1; tentatively, D is TRBD1 (6 bases). Sequencing was done on a sample of blood. The receptor comes from a woman aged 18-29 years with Graves' hyperthyroidism. CDR3 sequence reads: CSVADRQVSWGLSTEAFF. The CDR3 region has the DNA TGCAGCGTTGCAGATCGACAAGTATCATGGGGGCTAAGCACTGAAGCTTTCTTT. Supplemented by reference TRBV29-1 and TRBJ1-1, the full variable domain reads SAVISQKPSRDICQRGTSLTIQCQVDSQVTMMFWYRQQPGQSLTLIATANQGSEATYESGFVIDKFPISRPNLTFSTLTVSNMSPEDSSIYLCSVADRQVSWGLSTEAFFGQGTRLTVV.